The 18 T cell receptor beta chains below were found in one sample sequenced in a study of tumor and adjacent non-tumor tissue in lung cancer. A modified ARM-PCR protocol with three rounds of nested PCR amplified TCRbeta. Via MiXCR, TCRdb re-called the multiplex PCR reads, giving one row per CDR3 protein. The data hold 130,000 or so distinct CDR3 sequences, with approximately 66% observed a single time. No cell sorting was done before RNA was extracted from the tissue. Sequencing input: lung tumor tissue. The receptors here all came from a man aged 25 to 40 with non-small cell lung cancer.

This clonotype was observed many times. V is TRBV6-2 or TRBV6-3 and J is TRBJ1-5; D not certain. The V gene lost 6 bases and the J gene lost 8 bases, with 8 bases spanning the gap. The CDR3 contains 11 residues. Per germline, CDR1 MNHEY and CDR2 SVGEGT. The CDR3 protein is CASSPGKPQHF. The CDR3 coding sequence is TGTGCCAGCAGCCCGGGGAAGCCCCAGCATTTT.

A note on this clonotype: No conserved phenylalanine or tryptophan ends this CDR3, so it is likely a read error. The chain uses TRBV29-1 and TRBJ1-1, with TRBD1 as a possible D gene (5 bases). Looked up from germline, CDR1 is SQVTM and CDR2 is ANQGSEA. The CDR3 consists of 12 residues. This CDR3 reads CSVAWQGIKAFL. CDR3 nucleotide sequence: TGCAGTGTTGCATGGCAGGGCATTAAAGCTTTCCTT.

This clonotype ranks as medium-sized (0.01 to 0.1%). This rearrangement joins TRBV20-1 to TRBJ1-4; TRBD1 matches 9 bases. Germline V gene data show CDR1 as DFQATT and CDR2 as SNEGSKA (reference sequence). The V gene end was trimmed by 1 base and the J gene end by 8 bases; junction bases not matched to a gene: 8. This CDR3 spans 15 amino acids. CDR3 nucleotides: TGCAGTGCTAGAGTTCTAACAGGGGGCCGAGAAAAACTGTTTTTT. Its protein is CSARVLTGGREKLFF.

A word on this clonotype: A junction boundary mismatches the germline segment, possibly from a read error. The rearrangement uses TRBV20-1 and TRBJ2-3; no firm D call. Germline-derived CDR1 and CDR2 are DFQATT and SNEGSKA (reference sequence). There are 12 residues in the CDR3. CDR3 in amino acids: CSDEMNTDTQYF. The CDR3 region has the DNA TGCAGCGATGAGATGAACACAGATACACAGTATTTT.

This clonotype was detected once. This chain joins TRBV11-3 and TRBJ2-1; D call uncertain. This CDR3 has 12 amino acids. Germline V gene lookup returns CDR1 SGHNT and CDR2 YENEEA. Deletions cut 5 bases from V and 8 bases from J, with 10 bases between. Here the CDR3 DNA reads TGTGCCAGCAGCACAGTTCCCGATGAGCAGTTCTTC. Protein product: CASSTVPDEQFF.

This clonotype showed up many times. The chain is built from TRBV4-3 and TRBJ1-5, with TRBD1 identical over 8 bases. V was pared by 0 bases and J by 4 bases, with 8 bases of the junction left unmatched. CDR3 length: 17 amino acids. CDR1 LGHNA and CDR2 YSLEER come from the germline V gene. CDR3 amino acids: CASSQDLDREGNQPQHF. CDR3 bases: TGCGCCAGCAGCCAAGATCTGGACAGGGAAGGAAATCAGCCCCAGCATTTT.

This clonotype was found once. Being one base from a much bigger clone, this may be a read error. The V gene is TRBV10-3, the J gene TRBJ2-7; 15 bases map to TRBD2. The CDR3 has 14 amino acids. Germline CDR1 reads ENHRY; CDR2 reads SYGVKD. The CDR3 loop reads CVIRTSGGAWEQYF. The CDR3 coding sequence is TGTGTCATCAGGACTAGCGGGGGGGCCTGGGAGCAGTACTTC.

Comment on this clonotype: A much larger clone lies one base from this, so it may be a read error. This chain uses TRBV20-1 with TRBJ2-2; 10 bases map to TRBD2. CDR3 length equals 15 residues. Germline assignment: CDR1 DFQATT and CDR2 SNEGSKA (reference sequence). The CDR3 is CSARDGLADTGGLFF. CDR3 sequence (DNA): TGCAGTGCTAGAGATGGACTAGCGGACACCGGGGGGCTGTTTTTT.

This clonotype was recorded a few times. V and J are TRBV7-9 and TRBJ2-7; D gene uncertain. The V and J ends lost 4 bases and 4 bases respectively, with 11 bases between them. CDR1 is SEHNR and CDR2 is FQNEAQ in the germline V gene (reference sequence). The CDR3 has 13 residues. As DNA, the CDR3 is TGTGCCAGCAGCTCAGAACTCACATACGAGCAGTACTTC. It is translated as CASSSELTYEQYF.

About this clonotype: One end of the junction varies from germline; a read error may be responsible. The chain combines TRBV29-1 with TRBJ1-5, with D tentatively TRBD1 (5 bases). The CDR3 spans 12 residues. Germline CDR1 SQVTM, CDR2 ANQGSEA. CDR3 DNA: TGTAGCGTTGGGGACCTTAATCAGCACCAGCATTTT. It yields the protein CSVGDLNQHQHF.

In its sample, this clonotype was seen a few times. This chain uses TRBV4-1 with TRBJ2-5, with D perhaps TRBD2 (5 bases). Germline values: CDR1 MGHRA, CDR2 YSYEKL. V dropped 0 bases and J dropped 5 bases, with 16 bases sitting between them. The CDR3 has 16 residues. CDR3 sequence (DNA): TGCGCCAGCAGCCAAGAAACTAGATTGGTCGCGGAGACCCAGTACTTC. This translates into CASSQETRLVAETQYF.

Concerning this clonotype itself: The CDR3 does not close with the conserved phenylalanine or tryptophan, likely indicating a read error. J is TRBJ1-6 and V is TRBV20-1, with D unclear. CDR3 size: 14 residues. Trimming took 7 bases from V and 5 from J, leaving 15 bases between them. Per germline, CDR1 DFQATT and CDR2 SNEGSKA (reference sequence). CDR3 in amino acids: CSGRVGYDNSPLHS. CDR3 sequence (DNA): TGCAGTGGGCGAGTTGGGTACGATAATTCACCCCTCCACTCT.

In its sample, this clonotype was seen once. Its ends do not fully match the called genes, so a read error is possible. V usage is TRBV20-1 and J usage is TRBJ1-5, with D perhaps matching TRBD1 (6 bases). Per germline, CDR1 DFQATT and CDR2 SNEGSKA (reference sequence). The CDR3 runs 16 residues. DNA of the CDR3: TGCCGTGCTAGAGATTTCAGGGGATACTCCGATCAGCCCCAGCATTTT. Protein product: CRARDFRGYSDQPQHF.

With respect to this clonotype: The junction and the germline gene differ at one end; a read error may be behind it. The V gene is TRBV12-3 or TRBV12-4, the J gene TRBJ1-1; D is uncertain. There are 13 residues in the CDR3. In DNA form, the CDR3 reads TGTGTCAGCATCGACATAGCGAACACTGAAGCTTTCTTT. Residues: CVSIDIANTEAFF.

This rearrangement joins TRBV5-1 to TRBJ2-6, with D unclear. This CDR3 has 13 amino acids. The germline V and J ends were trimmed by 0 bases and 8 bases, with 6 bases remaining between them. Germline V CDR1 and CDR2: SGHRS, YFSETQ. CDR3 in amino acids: CASSLDWTNVLTF. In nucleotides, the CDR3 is TGCGCCAGCAGCTTGGACTGGACCAACGTCCTGACTTTC.

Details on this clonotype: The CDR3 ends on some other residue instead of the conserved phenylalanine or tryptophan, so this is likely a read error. The chain's CDR3 is CVSSYSIFDNEQFL. The CDR3 DNA reads TGTGTCAGCAGTTACTCCATTTTTGACAATGAGCAGTTCTTA. The chain links TRBV6-2 or TRBV6-3 to TRBJ2-1, with unresolved D. Germline V CDR1 and CDR2: MNHEY, SVGEGT. This CDR3 is built from 14 residues.

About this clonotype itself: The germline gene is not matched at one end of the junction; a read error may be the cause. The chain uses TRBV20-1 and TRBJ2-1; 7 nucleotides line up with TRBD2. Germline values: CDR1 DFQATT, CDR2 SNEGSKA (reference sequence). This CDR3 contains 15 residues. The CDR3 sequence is CSARRGVGFYNAQFF. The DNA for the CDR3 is TGCAGTGCTAGACGGGGGGTTGGCTTTTACAATGCGCAGTTCTTC.

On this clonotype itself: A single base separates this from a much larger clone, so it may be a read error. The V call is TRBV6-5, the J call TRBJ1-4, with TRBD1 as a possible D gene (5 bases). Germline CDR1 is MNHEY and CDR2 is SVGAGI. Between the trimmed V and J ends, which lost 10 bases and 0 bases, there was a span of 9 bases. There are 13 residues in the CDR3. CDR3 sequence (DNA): TGTGCCACCAGGGATGCAACTAATGAAAAACTGTTTTTT. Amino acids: CATRDATNEKLFF.